This entry lists 12 T cell receptor beta chains sequenced from one sample in a study of somatic mutations in cytotoxic T cells in rheumatoid arthritis. TCRdb's table, derived via immunoSEQ multiplex PCR, lists solely in-frame clones and lacks some. The data contain just over 30,000 clones, approximately 85% of them seen just once; the ten biggest clones take up 8.4%. The sequenced material came from CD8+ T cells sorted from blood. Receptor source: an adult with rheumatoid arthritis.

The V call is TRBV19, the J call TRBJ1-1; no reliable D call. V lost 4 bases and J lost 2, with 17 bases in between. Germline lookup yields CDR1 LNHDA and CDR2 SQIVND (reference sequence). The CDR3 contains 16 residues. CDR3 loop: CASSNNSRPLNTEAFF. CDR3 in DNA: TGTGCCAGTAGTAACAACTCTAGGCCCCTAAACACTGAAGCTTTCTTT.

This clone was detected once. This chain links TRBV23-1 with TRBJ2-7, with 12 positions matching TRBD2. TRBV23-1 is marked as an open reading frame, function uncertain. With 0 bases clipped from V and 3 bases from J, the junction kept 6 bases outside the gene matches. The CDR3 covers 17 residues. CDR3 residues: CASSQSRLAGEVYEQYF. The DNA for the CDR3 is TGCGCCAGCAGTCAATCGCGACTAGCGGGAGAGGTCTACGAGCAGTACTTC.

The V and J genes are TRBV6-1 and TRBJ2-7; TRBD1 agrees at 7 bases. Unmatched junction bases numbered 5, after V lost 4 bases and J lost 2 bases. The CDR3 length is 14 residues. Germline CDR1 MNHNS, CDR2 SASEGT. The CDR3 is CASSVGTAAYEQYF. The CDR3, as DNA: TGTGCCAGCAGTGTTGGGACAGCCGCCTACGAGCAGTACTTC.

The chain employs TRBV7-6 and TRBJ1-4; 10 nucleotides align to TRBD1. There are 15 residues in the CDR3. After removal of 1 base from V and 7 bases from J, the junction contained 3 bases not matched to a gene. CDR1 SGHVS and CDR2 FNYEAQ come from the germline V gene. The CDR3 DNA sequence: TGTGCCAGCAGCTTAGGACAGGGGGCGGTTGAAAAACTGTTTTTT. Its translation is CASSLGQGAVEKLFF. Using reference TRBV7-6 and TRBJ1-4 for the parts outside the CDR3, the full variable domain is GAGVSQSPRYKVTKRGQDVALRCDPISGHVSLYWYRQALGQGPEFLTYFNYEAQQDKSGLPNDRFSAERPEGSISTLTIQRTEQRDSAMYRCASSLGQGAVEKLFFGSGTQLSVL.

This clone occurred once. The chain is built from TRBV9 and TRBJ2-7, with D perhaps matching TRBD2 (7 bases). The CDR3 sequence is 14 residues long. The germline gives CDR1 SGDLS, CDR2 YYNGEE. V lost 0 bases and J lost 3, with 10 bases in between. The CDR3 nucleotides are TGTGCCAGCAGCGTAGGGGGAGGGGGCTACGAGCAGTACTTC. Protein sequence: CASSVGGGGYEQYF.

The rearrangement joins TRBV19 to TRBJ1-1, with D unresolved. This CDR3 has 14 amino acids. Germline lookup yields CDR1 LNHDA and CDR2 SQIVND (reference sequence). Trimming took off 5 bases at V and 1 base at J, with 11 bases between the two ends. The CDR3 DNA is TGTGCCAGTAGTTGGAGCGGAGCGAACACTGAAGCTTTCTTT. This codes for CASSWSGANTEAFF.

This clone has only one observation. The chain recombines TRBV5-8 with TRBJ1-3; D gene ambiguous. Trimming stripped 2 bases from V and 0 bases from J, with 6 bases between. Per the germline V gene, CDR1 is SGHTS and CDR2 is YDEGEE. The CDR3 totals 14 residues. The DNA for the CDR3 is TGTGCCAGCAGCTTATTTGTCTCTGGAAACACCATATATTTT. Translating it yields CASSLFVSGNTIYF.

This chain connects TRBV5-8 to TRBJ1-2, with no clear D. Germline CDR1 is SGHTS and CDR2 is YDEGEE. V lost 0 bases to trimming and J lost 3 bases, with 6 bases between them. CDR3 size: 13 residues. The CDR3 region has the DNA TGTGCCAGCAGCTTGGCGTGGGACTATGGCTACACCTTC. Residues: CASSLAWDYGYTF.

This rearrangement joins TRBV14 to TRBJ2-7; D gene ambiguous. V lost 4 bases and J 3 bases, leaving 7 bases between the germline ends. This CDR3 spans 12 amino acids. Germline V CDR1 and CDR2: SGHDN, FVKESK. The CDR3 spells CASSPDHYEQYF. The CDR3 DNA is TGTGCCAGCAGCCCGGATCACTACGAGCAGTACTTC.

This clone was observed once. V is TRBV28 and J is TRBJ1-5; 7 positions agree with TRBD1. This CDR3 contains 15 residues. J gave up 9 bases and V 6 bases, and 14 bases lay outside the gene matches. Germline-derived CDR1 and CDR2 are MDHEN and SYDVKM. The CDR3 is CASRNARQGERPQHF. The CDR3 DNA reads as TGTGCCAGCAGAAATGCCCGACAGGGCGAGAGGCCCCAGCATTTT.

The rearrangement links TRBV7-9 to TRBJ1-2; D unclear. Trimming pared 1 base from V and 0 bases from J, leaving 3 bases between. The CDR3 runs to 13 residues. Germline-derived CDR1 and CDR2 are SEHNR and FQNEAQ (reference sequence). The CDR3 DNA follows: TGTGCCAGCAGCTTAGGAGCTAACTATGGCTACACCTTC. It translates to CASSLGANYGYTF.

The chain uses TRBV5-1 and TRBJ1-4; possible D gene TRBD1, 5 bases. Trimming removed 4 bases at V and 7 bases at J, with 17 bases between. The CDR3 loop spans 15 amino acids. Germline V lookup: CDR1 SGHRS, CDR2 YFSETQ. CDR3 bases: TGCGCCAGCAGCCCGGGGGGGAGAGGCGGTGAAAAACTGTTTTTT. This sequence encodes CASSPGGRGGEKLFF.